The rows below give T cell receptor beta chains drawn from one sample of a study of blood T cell repertoires in COVID-19. Data came from immunoSEQ multiplex PCR; TCRdb stores just in-frame clones and leaves some out. Of some 150,000 clones listed, roughly 73% are singletons. The sequenced sample consisted of peripheral blood. All receptors come from a woman aged 45-65 years with active or convalescent COVID-19. The CDR3 runs from the conserved cysteine through the conserved F or W. A D gene is named only where the DNA matches it firmly. Rows may omit the clone size; those that give it use once, few, many or a size class.

clone size	V gene	J gene	D gene	CDR3 DNA	CDR3 protein
NA	TRBV19	TRBJ2-1	NA	TGTGCCAGTAGTATATCCCCTCTAGCGTCGCAGTTCTTC	CASSISPLASQFF
once	TRBV19	TRBJ1-2	NA	TGTGCCAGTAGTCCAGACTGGTATGGCTACACCTTC	CASSPDWYGYTF
few	TRBV21-1	TRBJ2-1	NA	TGTGCCAGCAGCATAACACTAGCGGGAGAAACTATTGATGAGCAGTTCTTC	CASSITLAGETIDEQFF
NA	TRBV21-1	TRBJ1-4	NA	TGTGCCACCTCTCACAGGGGAGGTGAAAAACTGTTTTTT	CATSHRGGEKLFF
NA	TRBV7-9	TRBJ1-3	NA	TGTGCCAGCAGCTCGACTCCTGGCAGGGGCCTCTCTGGAAACACCATATATTTT	CASSSTPGRGLSGNTIYF
NA	TRBV23-1	TRBJ2-3	TRBD1	TGCGCCAGCAGTCACTCCAATAGGACAGGCCGAGTATGTGATACGCAGTATTTT	CASSHSNRTGRVCDTQYF
NA	TRBV7-3	TRBJ1-2	NA	TGTGCCAGCAGCTTATCCGACGGGAGAGGCTACACCTTC	CASSLSDGRGYTF
NA	TRBV28	TRBJ1-1	NA	TGTGCCAGCAGAAGACAGGCCGGTGTTGCTTTCTTT	CASRRQAGVAFF
NA	TRBV21-1	TRBJ2-3	NA	TGTGCCAGCAGCATCGACGGGGGGCCTCACACAGATACGCAGTATTTT	CASSIDGGPHTDTQYF
few	TRBV9	TRBJ2-7	TRBD2	TGTGCCAGCAGCTCCCAAGCGGGGGGAGCGTACGAGCAGTACTTC	CASSSQAGGAYEQYF
few	TRBV6-1	TRBJ1-1	NA	TGTGCCAGCAGTGAAAACGGTTTGAACACTGAAGCTTTCTTT	CASSENGLNTEAFF
once	TRBV28	TRBJ1-5	TRBD1	TGTGCCAGCACCTCTTACCGGGGACAGGCCCATCAGCCCCAGCATTTT	CASTSYRGQAHQPQHF
NA	TRBV4-3	TRBJ2-3	TRBD2	TGCGCCAGCAGCCAAGACCTTTCCAATAGCGGGGTTTACACAGATACGCAGTATTTT	CASSQDLSNSGVYTDTQYF
NA	TRBV7-2	TRBJ2-5	TRBD1	TGTGCCAGCAGCTTATCCTCCGGGACAGGGGAAGAGACCCAGTACTTC	CASSLSSGTGEETQYF
NA	TRBV7-8	TRBJ2-4	NA	TGTGCCAGCAGCTTAGGCCTTTACGGCATTCAGTACTTC	CASSLGLYGIQYF
few	TRBV19	TRBJ1-4	NA	TGTGCCAGTAGTCCCGGACAGAATTCGTATGAAAAACTGTTTTTT	CASSPGQNSYEKLFF
NA	TRBV15	TRBJ2-1	NA	TGTGCCACCAGCAGATGGGAAAAGGAGGACAATGAGCAGTTCTTC	CATSRWEKEDNEQFF
NA	TRBV9	TRBJ2-1	TRBD2	TGTGCCAGCAGCGTACCTTGGCGGGAGGGGACCGGTGAGCAGTTCTTC	CASSVPWREGTGEQFF
NA	TRBV5-6	TRBJ2-7	TRBD2	TGTGCCAGCAGTGCAGCCCGGGACTACGCCTACGAGCAGTACTTC	CASSAARDYAYEQYF
NA	TRBV5-1	TRBJ2-3	TRBD1	TGCGCCAGCAGCTTGGGGGACAGGGGGCCAGATACGCAGTATTTT	CASSLGDRGPDTQYF
NA	TRBV19	TRBJ1-2	NA	TGTGCCAGTAGTGCCACCGGGACTAGTAGCGGCTACACCTTC	CASSATGTSSGYTF
few	TRBV7-8	TRBJ1-4	NA	TGTGCCAGCAGCTTAGCACTGGTACGGGGTGAAAAACTGTTTTTT	CASSLALVRGEKLFF
few	TRBV28	TRBJ1-2	NA	TGTGCCAGCGTCAAACAGGGTAACTATGGCTACACCTTC	CASVKQGNYGYTF
few	TRBV11-2	TRBJ2-2	TRBD2	TGTGCCAGCAGCTCCTACCGGACTAGCAGTGCTTCCGGGGAGCTGTTTTTT	CASSSYRTSSASGELFF
NA	TRBV19	TRBJ2-2	NA	TGTGCCAGTAAAGGCCTAGCCTGGGACACCGGGGAGCTGTTTTTT	CASKGLAWDTGELFF
NA	TRBV5-1	TRBJ1-2	NA	TGCGCCAGCAGCCGTCAGGGGACCGAGTATGGCTACACCTTC	CASSRQGTEYGYTF
NA	TRBV7-9	TRBJ1-1	NA	TGTGCCAGCAGCCAACAGGGGAACACTGAAGCTTTCTTT	CASSQQGNTEAFF
NA	TRBV30	TRBJ2-5	NA	TGTGCCTGGGCTACGGCAGGGACCCAGTACTTC	CAWATAGTQYF
once	TRBV2	TRBJ2-2	NA	TGTGCCAGCACGCTAAACATCAGGGGCAGCGCGAACACCGGGGAGCTGTTTTTT	CASTLNIRGSANTGELFF
NA	TRBV4-1	TRBJ2-1	TRBD1	TGCGCCAGCAGCCCTGTAGGACAGGGTGAGGAGCAGTTCTTC	CASSPVGQGEEQFF
NA	TRBV7-2	TRBJ2-7	NA	TGTGCCAGCAGCTTAATGGGGGTGGTGGCAGGGGTCGAGCAGTACTTC	CASSLMGVVAGVEQYF
NA	TRBV11-2	TRBJ2-5	TRBD1	TGTGCCAGCAAGACCGACAGGGGGCTTTGGGAGACCCAGTACTTC	CASKTDRGLWETQYF
NA	TRBV4-3	TRBJ1-6	TRBD1	TGCGCCAGCAGCCAGGAGACAGGGCATGGTTATTCACCCCTCCACTTT	CASSQETGHGYSPLHF
NA	TRBV11-2	TRBJ2-2	TRBD1	TGTGCCAGCAGCACCGGGACAGGGTCCGGGGAGCTGTTTTTT	CASSTGTGSGELFF
few	TRBV5-8	TRBJ2-6	NA	TGTGCCAGCAGCCAGAGGGTTAGCTCTGGGGCCAACGTCCTGACTTTC	CASSQRVSSGANVLTF
once	TRBV7-3	TRBJ2-1	TRBD2	TGTGCCAGCAGCGGATACGGACTAGCGGGGAGGATGGATGAGCAGTTCTTC	CASSGYGLAGRMDEQFF
NA	TRBV4-3	TRBJ2-7	NA	TGCGCCAGCAGCCAAGATCCTAAGGGGGAACACGAGCAGTACTTC	CASSQDPKGEHEQYF
once	TRBV5-5	TRBJ2-3	NA	TGTGCCAGCAGCGGTAGGCAGGGGAGCACAGATACGCAGTATTTT	CASSGRQGSTDTQYF
NA	TRBV7-9	TRBJ1-5	NA	TGTGCCAGCAGCCCCACTACAGGAACCAATCAGCCCCAGCATTTT	CASSPTTGTNQPQHF
NA	TRBV29-1	TRBJ2-7	TRBD2	TGCAGCGTCCTCGGAGCGGGAGGGTACGAGCAGTACTTC	CSVLGAGGYEQYF
once	TRBV11-2	TRBJ2-2	TRBD2	TGTGCCAGCAGCAAAAACGGACTAGCAGGGGACACCGGGGAGCTGTTTTTT	CASSKNGLAGDTGELFF
NA	TRBV5-1	TRBJ2-1	NA	TGCGCCAGCAGCTCCTCTCAGGGGGGCCTCAATGAGCAGTTCTTC	CASSSSQGGLNEQFF
NA	TRBV6-6	TRBJ1-5	NA	TGTGCCAGCACCGGGGGGGGCAATCAGCCCCAGCATTTT	CASTGGGNQPQHF